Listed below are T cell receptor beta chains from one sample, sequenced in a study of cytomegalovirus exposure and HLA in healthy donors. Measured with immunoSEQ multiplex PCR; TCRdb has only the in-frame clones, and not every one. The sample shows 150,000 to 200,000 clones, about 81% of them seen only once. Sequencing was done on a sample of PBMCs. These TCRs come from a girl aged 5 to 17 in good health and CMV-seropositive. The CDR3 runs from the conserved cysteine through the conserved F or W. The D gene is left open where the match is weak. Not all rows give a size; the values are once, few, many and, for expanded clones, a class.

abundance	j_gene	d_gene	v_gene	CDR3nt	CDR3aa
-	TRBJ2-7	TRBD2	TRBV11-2	TGTGCCAGCAGACCGGGACAGGGAACTAGCGGGGGCTACGAGCAGTACTTC	CASRPGQGTSGGYEQYF
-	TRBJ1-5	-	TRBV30	TGTGCCTGGAGTGCTGACAGTACCAGCAATCAGCCCCAGCATTTT	CAWSADSTSNQPQHF
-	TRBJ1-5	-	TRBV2	TGTGCCAGCAGTCCAGGGAGGTTTGGGCAGCCCCAGCATTTT	CASSPGRFGQPQHF
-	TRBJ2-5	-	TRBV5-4	TGTGCCAGCAGTGGGGGGAGTTGGGGGGAGACCCAGTACTTC	CASSGGSWGETQYF
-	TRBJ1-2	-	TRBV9	TGTGCCAGCAGCGCCACAGGGTCCTACACCTTC	CASSATGSYTF
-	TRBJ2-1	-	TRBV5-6	TGTGCCAGCAGCTTGGAGACTAGTTATGGCAATGAGCAGTTCTTC	CASSLETSYGNEQFF
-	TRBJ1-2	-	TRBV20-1	TGCAGTGCCACAGGCAACTATGGCTACACCTTC	CSATGNYGYTF
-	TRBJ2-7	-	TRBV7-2	TGTGCCAGCAGCGAAGTCGGGGCCTACGAGCAGTACTTC	CASSEVGAYEQYF
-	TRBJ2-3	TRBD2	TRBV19	TGTGCCAGTAGTACGGGGACTAGCGGGAGGGAGGGTACGCAGTATTTT	CASSTGTSGREGTQYF
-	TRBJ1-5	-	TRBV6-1	TGTGCCAGCAGTGCCCTACGGGGGGGGAGCAATCAGCCCCAGCATTTT	CASSALRGGSNQPQHF
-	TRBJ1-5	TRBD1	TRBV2	TGTGCCAGCACTGGACAGGGCTACAATCAGCCCCAGCATTTT	CASTGQGYNQPQHF
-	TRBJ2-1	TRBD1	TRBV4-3	TGCGCCAGCAGCCTCGGCACAGGGGGGAATGAGCAGTTCTTC	CASSLGTGGNEQFF
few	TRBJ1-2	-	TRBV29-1	TGCAGCGTTATGGTCTCCGGGGGGGGCTACACCTTC	CSVMVSGGGYTF
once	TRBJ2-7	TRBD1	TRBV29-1	TGCAGCGTTAGAACCCGGGACAGACCTTACGAGCAGTACTTC	CSVRTRDRPYEQYF
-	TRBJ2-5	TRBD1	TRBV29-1	TGCAGCGTTGAAGATACAGGGGCCGGTGAGACCCAGTACTTC	CSVEDTGAGETQYF
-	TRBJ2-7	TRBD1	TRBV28	TGTGCCAGCAGTACCCGGGACAGCTCCTACGAGCAGTACTTC	CASSTRDSSYEQYF
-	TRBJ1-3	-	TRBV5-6	TGTGCCAGCAGCTCAACGGGAGCAGGAAACACCATATATTTT	CASSSTGAGNTIYF
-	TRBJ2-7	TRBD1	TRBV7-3	TGTGCCAGCAGCCAAAGCCCGGACAGGGGATTATACGAGCAGTACTTC	CASSQSPDRGLYEQYF
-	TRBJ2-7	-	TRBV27	TGTGCCAGCAGGCGGACAAGGACCTACGAGCAGTACTTC	CASRRTRTYEQYF
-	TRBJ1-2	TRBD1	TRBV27	TGTGCCAGCAGTCCTCTCTCGGACAGGGTGGGCTACACCTTC	CASSPLSDRVGYTF
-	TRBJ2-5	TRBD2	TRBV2	TGTGCCAGCAGTGAGCTGGGACTAGCGGGGGTAGAGACCCAGTACTTC	CASSELGLAGVETQYF
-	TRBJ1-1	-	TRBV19	TGTGCCAGTATGAGGAACGGGTTAGCTTTCTTT	CASMRNGLAFF
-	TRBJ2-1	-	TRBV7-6	TGTGCCAGCAGCCCCGACAGGCCGGGGAATGAGCAGTTCTTC	CASSPDRPGNEQFF